These T cell receptor beta chains were read from a single sample in a study of graft-versus-host responses after intestinal transplantation. What these receptors recognize is not known. Sequencing used immunoSEQ multiplex PCR; TCRdb keeps in-frame clones, though not all of them. The profile shows about 96,000 clones, around 90% of them singletons. Sequencing used unstimulated CD4+ T cells sorted from spleen or lymph node cells, obtained before intestinal transplant. The receptor set was obtained from a human donor who received an intestinal transplant. CDR3s include the opening cysteine and the closing phenylalanine or tryptophan. A D gene is named only where the DNA matches it firmly. Some rows have no size entry. The others give once, few or many, or a class for an expanded clone.

j_call d_call v_call clone_size cdr3_nt cdr3_aa
TRBJ2-7 TRBD2 TRBV7-8 NA TGTGCCAGCAGCTTAAGCGCGGGAGGGCCGAGCTCCTACGAGCAGTACTTC CASSLSAGGPSSYEQYF
TRBJ2-3 TRBD2 TRBV4-2 once TGTGCCAGCAGCGGTCTAGCGGGGGGGCGTACGAGAAACACAGATACGCAGTATTTT CASSGLAGGRTRNTDTQYF
TRBJ1-4 NA TRBV2 NA TGTGCCAGCAGTGAACAGGTTCCGATGGGTGAAAAACTGTTTTTT CASSEQVPMGEKLFF
TRBJ1-4 NA TRBV5-1 once TGCGCCAGCAGCTCCATAGCTGGATCCGCCGTGCGGGGAAATGAAAAACTGTTTTTT CASSSIAGSAVRGNEKLFF
TRBJ1-6 NA TRBV19 NA TGTGCCAGTAGTACCTCACCGCGGAAGGGGTCCTATAATTCACCCCTCCACTTT CASSTSPRKGSYNSPLHF
TRBJ2-5 NA TRBV4-1 NA TGCGCCAGCAGCCAAGATTGGGGCAGGACGGAAGAGACCCAGTACTTC CASSQDWGRTEETQYF
TRBJ2-7 TRBD1 TRBV18 NA TGTGCCAGCTCACCACCCCAGGGGGCCTCCTACGAGCAGTACTTC CASSPPQGASYEQYF
TRBJ2-3 TRBD2 TRBV10-3 NA TGTGCCATCAGTGAAACTAGCGGGGCAACAGGTACGCAGTATTTT CAISETSGATGTQYF
TRBJ1-2 NA TRBV5-4 NA TGTGCCAGCAGCTTGAGAGGAAACTATGGCTACACCTTC CASSLRGNYGYTF
TRBJ2-2 TRBD2 TRBV2 NA TGTGCCAGCAGTATTGCGGGAGAGGGGACCGGGGAGCTGTTTTTT CASSIAGEGTGELFF
TRBJ1-2 NA TRBV4-1 NA TGCGCCAGCAGCCAAGACTACAGGGCTAGCTATGGCTACACCTTC CASSQDYRASYGYTF
TRBJ1-1 TRBD1 TRBV7-2 few TGTGCCAGCAGCTCCGTTGTGACAGGGAGTAAAAGGAACACTGAAGCTTTCTTT CASSSVVTGSKRNTEAFF
TRBJ1-2 NA TRBV7-9 NA TGTGCCAGCAGCCCAGGGTTACAGAGCTATGGCTACACCTTC CASSPGLQSYGYTF
TRBJ1-3 NA TRBV19 once TGTGCCAGTAGCAGGTCTTTCGGAAACACCATATATTTT CASSRSFGNTIYF
TRBJ2-5 NA TRBV5-4 NA TGTGCCAGCAGCTTGGAGACGGGTTTCGGGGAAGAGACCCAGTACTTC CASSLETGFGEETQYF
TRBJ1-1 TRBD1 TRBV7-9 NA TGTGCCGGAGGGACAGTCGGCACTGAAGCTTTCTTT CAGGTVGTEAFF
TRBJ1-2 NA TRBV21-1 NA TGTGCCAGCAGCAAACTTAGAGAGGGGGGGCCTGGCCTCTATGGCTACACCTTC CASSKLREGGPGLYGYTF
TRBJ2-2 NA TRBV7-2 NA TGTGCCAGCAGCTTGGTCCGGGGGAGCGGGGAGCTGTTTTTT CASSLVRGSGELFF
TRBJ2-5 TRBD1 TRBV27 NA TGTGCCAGCAGTCCGACCGGGACAGAAGAGACCCAGTACTTC CASSPTGTEETQYF
TRBJ1-1 NA TRBV27 NA TGTGCCAGCAGTCCCCGGGGAACGATGAACACTGAAGCTTTCTTT CASSPRGTMNTEAFF
TRBJ1-1 NA TRBV7-8 NA TGTGCCAGCAGCTTAGCGCGGGGGGGAGCTTTCTTT CASSLARGGAFF
TRBJ1-1 NA TRBV10-3 NA TGTGCCATCAGCGATACGAAAGGGGTCGAGGCCGCTTTCTTT CAISDTKGVEAAFF
TRBJ2-1 TRBD1 TRBV6-1 NA TGTGCCAGCAGTGGGGACAGGTTACGAATTGAGCAGTTCTTC CASSGDRLRIEQFF
TRBJ1-2 TRBD1 TRBV5-1 once TGCGCCAGCAGCCCACGGACAGGGTGGTCCTATGGCTACACCTTC CASSPRTGWSYGYTF
TRBJ1-1 TRBD1 TRBV7-9 NA TGTGCCAGCAGCTTAACAGGGGCGAACACTGAAGCTTTCTTT CASSLTGANTEAFF
TRBJ1-4 NA TRBV2 NA TGTGCCAGCAACAACTTCCGGGGAAGAGAGGAAAAACTGTTTTTT CASNNFRGREEKLFF
TRBJ1-2 NA TRBV30 NA TGTGCCTGGAGTGGCAGGGGTGCCTATGGCTACACCTTC CAWSGRGAYGYTF
TRBJ1-1 NA TRBV28 NA TGTGCCAGCAGTTGGGATGGAGGCACTGAAGCTTTCTTT CASSWDGGTEAFF
TRBJ1-1 NA TRBV6-5 NA TGTGCCAGCAGTTACTCCGGGACAACGAACACTGAAGCTTTCTTT CASSYSGTTNTEAFF
TRBJ2-3 TRBD2 TRBV7-8 NA TGTGCCAGCAGCTTAAGGAGACTAGCGGGGTTAGATACGCAGTATTTT CASSLRRLAGLDTQYF
TRBJ2-1 NA TRBV5-1 NA TGCGCCAGCAGCCCATACTCACAGGGTGATGAGCAGTTCTTC CASSPYSQGDEQFF
TRBJ2-3 TRBD2 TRBV7-2 NA TGTGCCAGCAGCTTCGGGGCTAGCGGGAGTTCTTTAGATACGCAGTATTTT CASSFGASGSSLDTQYF
TRBJ2-1 NA TRBV5-1 NA TGCGCCAGCAGCTTGGGACAGCGCAATGAGCAGTTCTTC CASSLGQRNEQFF